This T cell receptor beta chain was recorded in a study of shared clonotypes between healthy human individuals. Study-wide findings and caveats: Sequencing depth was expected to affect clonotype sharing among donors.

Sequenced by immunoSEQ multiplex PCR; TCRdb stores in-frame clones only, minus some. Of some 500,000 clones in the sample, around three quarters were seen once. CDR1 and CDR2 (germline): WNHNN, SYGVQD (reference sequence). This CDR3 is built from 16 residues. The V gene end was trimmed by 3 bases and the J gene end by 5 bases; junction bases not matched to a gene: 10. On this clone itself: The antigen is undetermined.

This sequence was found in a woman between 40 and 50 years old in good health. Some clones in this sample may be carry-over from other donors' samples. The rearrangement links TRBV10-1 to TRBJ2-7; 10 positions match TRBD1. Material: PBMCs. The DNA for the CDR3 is TGCGCCAGCAGTGATCTGACAGGGGGCGATCTGGACGAGCAGTACTTC. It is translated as CASSDLTGGDLDEQYF.